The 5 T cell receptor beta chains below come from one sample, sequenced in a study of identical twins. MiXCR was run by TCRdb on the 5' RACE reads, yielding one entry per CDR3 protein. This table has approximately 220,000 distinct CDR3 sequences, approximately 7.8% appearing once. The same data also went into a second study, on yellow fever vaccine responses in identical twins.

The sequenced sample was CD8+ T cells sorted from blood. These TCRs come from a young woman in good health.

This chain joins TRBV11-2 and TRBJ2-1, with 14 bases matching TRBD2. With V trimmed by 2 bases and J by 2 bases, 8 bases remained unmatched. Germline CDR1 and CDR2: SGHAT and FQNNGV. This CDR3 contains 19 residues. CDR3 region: CASSLRGLAGGRTYNEQFF. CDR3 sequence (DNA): TGTGCCAGCAGCTTAAGAGGACTAGCGGGAGGCCGTACCTACAATGAGCAGTTCTTC.

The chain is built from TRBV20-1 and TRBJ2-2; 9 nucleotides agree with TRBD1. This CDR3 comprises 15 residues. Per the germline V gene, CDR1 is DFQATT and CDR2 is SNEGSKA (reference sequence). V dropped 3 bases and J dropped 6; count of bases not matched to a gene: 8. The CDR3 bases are TGCAGTGCTAGGCTACAGGGGGCAGAATCCGGGGAGCTGTTTTTT. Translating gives CSARLQGAESGELFF.

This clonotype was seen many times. The CDR3 nucleotides read TGTGCCAGCAGCCAAGGATCAGCGTCTGGAAACACCATATATTTT. Its protein is CASSQGSASGNTIYF. The chain joins TRBV13 to TRBJ1-3; D unclear. The germline gives CDR1 PRHDT, CDR2 FYEKMQ (reference sequence). The CDR3 is made up of 15 amino acids. Deletions cut 5 bases from V and 1 base from J, with 12 bases between.

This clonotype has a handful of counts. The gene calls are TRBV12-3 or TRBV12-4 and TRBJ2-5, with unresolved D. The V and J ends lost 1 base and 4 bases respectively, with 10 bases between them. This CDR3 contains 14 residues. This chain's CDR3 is CASSLEGFGETQYF. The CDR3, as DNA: TGTGCCAGCAGTTTAGAGGGTTTCGGAGAGACCCAGTACTTC.

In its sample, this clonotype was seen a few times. The CDR3 is CASSIPRLATGELFF. The DNA of the CDR3 is TGTGCCAGTAGTATCCCCCGACTAGCTACCGGGGAGCTGTTTTTT. V gene TRBV19 combines with J gene TRBJ2-2; 7 bases line up with TRBD2. In germline, CDR1 is LNHDA, CDR2 SQIVND (reference sequence). V shed 3 bases and J 5 bases; nucleotides not matched to a gene: 6. The CDR3 contains 15 residues.